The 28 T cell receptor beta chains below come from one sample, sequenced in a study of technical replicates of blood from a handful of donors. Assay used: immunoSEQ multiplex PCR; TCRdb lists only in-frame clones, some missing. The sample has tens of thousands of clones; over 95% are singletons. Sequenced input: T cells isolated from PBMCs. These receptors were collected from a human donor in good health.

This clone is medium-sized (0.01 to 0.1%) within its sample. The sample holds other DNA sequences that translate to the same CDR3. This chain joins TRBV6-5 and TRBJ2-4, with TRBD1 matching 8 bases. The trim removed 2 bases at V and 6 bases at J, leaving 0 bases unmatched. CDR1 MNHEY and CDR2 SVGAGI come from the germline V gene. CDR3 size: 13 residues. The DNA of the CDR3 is TGTGCCAGCAGTTACGACAGGGGAAACATTCAGTACTTC. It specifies CASSYDRGNIQYF.

This chain's CDR3 is CASSLDRNYGGYTF. CDR3 bases: TGTGCCAGCAGTCTGGACAGGAATTATGGTGGCTACACCTTC. This chain connects TRBV6-5 to TRBJ1-2; 7 bases agree with TRBD1. Germline V lookup: CDR1 MNHEY, CDR2 SVGAGI. This CDR3 has 14 residues. V was clipped by 5 bases and J by 7 bases; unmatched bases: 10.

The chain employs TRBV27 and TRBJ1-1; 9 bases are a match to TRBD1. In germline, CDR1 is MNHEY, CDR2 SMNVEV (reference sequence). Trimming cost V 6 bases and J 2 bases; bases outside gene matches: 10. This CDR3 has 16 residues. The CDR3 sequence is CASSPGQGWVNTEAFF. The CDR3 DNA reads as TGTGCCAGCAGCCCGGGACAGGGCTGGGTTAACACTGAAGCTTTCTTT.

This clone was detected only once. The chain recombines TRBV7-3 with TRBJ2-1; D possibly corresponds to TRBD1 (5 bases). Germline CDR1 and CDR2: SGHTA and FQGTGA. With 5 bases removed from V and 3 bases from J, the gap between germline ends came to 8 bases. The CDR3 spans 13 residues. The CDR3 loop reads CASSGDSYNEQFF. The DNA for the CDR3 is TGTGCCAGCAGCGGAGACAGCTACAATGAGCAGTTCTTC.

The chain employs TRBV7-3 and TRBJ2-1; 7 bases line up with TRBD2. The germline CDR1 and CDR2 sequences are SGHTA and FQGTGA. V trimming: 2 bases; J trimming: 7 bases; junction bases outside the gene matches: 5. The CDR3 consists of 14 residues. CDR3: CASSLQPSGNEQFF. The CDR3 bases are TGTGCCAGCAGCTTACAGCCTAGCGGAAATGAGCAGTTCTTC.

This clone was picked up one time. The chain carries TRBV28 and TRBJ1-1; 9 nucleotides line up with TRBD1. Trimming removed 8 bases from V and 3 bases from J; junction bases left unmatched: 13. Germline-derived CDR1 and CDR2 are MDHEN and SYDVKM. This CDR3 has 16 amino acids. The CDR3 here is CASGIYRGRRDTEAFF. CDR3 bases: TGTGCCAGCGGAATCTACAGGGGGCGCAGAGACACTGAAGCTTTCTTT.

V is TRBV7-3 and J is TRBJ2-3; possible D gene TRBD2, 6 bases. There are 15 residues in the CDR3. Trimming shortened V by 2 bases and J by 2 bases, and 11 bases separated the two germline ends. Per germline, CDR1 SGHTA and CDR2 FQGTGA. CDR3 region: CASSLVSGYTDTQYF. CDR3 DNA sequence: TGTGCCAGCAGCTTAGTAAGCGGGTACACAGATACGCAGTATTTT.

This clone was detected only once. CDR3: CASSLVSGRIGEQYF. The CDR3 nucleotides read TGTGCCAGCAGCTTAGTAAGCGGGAGGATTGGGGAGCAGTACTTC. The chain is built from TRBV7-9 and TRBJ2-7; 9 nucleotides match TRBD2. Germline CDR1 and CDR2: SEHNR and FQNEAQ (reference sequence). This CDR3 comprises 15 residues. V was clipped by 1 base and J by 7 bases; unmatched bases: 8.

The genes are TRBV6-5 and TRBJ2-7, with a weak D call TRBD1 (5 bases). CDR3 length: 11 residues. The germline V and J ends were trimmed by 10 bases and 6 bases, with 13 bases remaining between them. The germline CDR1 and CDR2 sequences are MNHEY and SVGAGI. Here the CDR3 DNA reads TGTGCCATTTCAGGGTCGGGCGAGCAGTACTTC. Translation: CAISGSGEQYF.

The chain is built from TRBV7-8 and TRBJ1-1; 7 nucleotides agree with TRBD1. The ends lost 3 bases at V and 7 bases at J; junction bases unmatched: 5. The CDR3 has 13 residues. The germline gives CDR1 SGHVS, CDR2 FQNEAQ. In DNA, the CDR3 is TGTGCCAGCAGCTTTATTTCAGGGGGTGAAGCTTTCTTT. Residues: CASSFISGGEAFF.

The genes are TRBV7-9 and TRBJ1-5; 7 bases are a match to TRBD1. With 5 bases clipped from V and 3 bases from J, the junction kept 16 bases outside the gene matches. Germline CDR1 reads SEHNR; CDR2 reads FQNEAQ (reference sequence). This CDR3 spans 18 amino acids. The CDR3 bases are TGTGCCAGCAGCCCAATCAGATCCGACAGGGTTACCAATCAGCCCCAGCATTTT. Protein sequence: CASSPIRSDRVTNQPQHF.

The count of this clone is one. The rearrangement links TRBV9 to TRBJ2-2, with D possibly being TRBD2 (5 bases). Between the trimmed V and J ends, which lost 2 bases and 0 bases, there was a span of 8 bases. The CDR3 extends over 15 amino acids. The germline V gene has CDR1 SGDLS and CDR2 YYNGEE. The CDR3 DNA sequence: TGTGCCAGCAGCGTGGCGGGTCCGAACACCGGGGAGCTGTTTTTT. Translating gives CASSVAGPNTGELFF.

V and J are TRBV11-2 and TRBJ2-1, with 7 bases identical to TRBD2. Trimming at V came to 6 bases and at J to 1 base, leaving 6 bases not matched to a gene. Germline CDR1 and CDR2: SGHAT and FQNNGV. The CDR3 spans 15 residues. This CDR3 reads CASRTWGGSYNEQFF. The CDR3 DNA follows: TGTGCCAGCAGGACATGGGGGGGTTCCTACAATGAGCAGTTCTTC.

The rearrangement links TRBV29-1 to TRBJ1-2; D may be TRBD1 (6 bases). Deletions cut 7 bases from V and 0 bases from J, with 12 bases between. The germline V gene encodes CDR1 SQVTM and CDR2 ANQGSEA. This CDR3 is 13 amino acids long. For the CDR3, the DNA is TGCAGCGCCCGGGACACTACTAACTATGGCTACACCTTC. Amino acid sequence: CSARDTTNYGYTF. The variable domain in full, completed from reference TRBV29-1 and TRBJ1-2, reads SAVISQKPSRDICQRGTSLTIQCQVDSQVTMMFWYRQQPGQSLTLIATANQGSEATYESGFVIDKFPISRPNLTFSTLTVSNMSPEDSSIYLCSARDTTNYGYTFGSGTRLTVV.

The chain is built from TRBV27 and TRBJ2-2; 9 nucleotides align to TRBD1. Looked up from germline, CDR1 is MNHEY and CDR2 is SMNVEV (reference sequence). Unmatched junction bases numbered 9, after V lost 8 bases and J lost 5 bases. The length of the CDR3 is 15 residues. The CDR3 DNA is TGTGCCAGCCTTACTCACAGGGGGCGTACCGGGGAGCTGTTTTTT. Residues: CASLTHRGRTGELFF.

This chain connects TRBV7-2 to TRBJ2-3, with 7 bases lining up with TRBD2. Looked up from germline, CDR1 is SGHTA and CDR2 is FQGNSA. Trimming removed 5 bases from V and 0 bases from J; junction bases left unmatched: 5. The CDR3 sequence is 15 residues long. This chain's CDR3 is CASSKAGYSTDTQYF. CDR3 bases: TGTGCCAGCAGCAAAGCGGGATACAGCACAGATACGCAGTATTTT.

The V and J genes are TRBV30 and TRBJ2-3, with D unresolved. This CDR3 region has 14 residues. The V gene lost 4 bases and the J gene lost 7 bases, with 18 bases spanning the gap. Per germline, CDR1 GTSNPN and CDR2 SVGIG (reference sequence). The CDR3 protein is CAWTLGSILNTQYF. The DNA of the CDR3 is TGTGCCTGGACCCTCGGTTCAATTCTGAATACGCAGTATTTT.

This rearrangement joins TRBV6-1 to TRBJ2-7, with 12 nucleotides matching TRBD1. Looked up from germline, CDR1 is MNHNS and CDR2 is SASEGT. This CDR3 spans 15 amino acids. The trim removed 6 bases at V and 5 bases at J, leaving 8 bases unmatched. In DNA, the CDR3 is TGTGCCAGCAGGAGCGGGGGACAGGGGGCTAACGAGCAGTACTTC. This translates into CASRSGGQGANEQYF.

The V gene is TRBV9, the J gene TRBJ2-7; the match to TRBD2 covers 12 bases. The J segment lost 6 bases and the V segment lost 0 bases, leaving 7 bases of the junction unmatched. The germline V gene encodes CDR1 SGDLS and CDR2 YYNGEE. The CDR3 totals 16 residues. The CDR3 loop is CASSVASGLAGIEQYF. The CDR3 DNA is TGTGCCAGCAGCGTAGCTTCCGGACTAGCGGGAATCGAGCAGTACTTC.

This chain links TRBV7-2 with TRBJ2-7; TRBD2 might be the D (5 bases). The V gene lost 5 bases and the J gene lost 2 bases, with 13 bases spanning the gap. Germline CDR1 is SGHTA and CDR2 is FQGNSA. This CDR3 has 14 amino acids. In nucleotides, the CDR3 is TGTGCCAGCAGCCTGGGCGGGTCAGCCTACGAGCAGTACTTC. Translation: CASSLGGSAYEQYF.

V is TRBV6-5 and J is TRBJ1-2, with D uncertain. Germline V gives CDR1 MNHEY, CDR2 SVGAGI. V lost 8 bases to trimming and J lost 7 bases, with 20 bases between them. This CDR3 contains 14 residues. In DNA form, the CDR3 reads TGTGCCAGCCTCTCTGGTGGTCCTCGGGGTGGCTACACCTTC. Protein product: CASLSGGPRGGYTF.

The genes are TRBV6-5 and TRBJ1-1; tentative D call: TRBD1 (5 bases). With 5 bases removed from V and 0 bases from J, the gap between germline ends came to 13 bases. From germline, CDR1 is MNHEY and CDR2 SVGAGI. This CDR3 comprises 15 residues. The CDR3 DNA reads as TGTGCCAGCAGTGCGGGGGAAGAGATGAACACTGAAGCTTTCTTT. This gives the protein CASSAGEEMNTEAFF.

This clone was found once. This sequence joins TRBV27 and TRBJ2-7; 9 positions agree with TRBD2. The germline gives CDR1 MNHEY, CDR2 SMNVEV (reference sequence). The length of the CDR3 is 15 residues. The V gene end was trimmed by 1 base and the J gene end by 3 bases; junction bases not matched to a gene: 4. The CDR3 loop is CASSLFSGSSYEQYF. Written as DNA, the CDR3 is TGTGCCAGCAGTTTATTTAGCGGGAGTAGCTACGAGCAGTACTTC.

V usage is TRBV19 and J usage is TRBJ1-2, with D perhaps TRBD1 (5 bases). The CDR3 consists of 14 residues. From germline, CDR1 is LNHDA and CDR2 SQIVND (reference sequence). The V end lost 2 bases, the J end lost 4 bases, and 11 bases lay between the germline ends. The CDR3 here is CASSIQEGSYGYTF. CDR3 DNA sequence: TGTGCCAGTAGTATACAGGAGGGGAGCTATGGCTACACCTTC.

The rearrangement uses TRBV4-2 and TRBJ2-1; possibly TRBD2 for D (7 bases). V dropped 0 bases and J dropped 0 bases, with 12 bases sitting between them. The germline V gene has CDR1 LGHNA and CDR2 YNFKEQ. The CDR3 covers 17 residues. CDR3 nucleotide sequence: TGTGCCAGCAGCCAAGATCTAGGGGGGGCCTCCTACAATGAGCAGTTCTTC. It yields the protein CASSQDLGGASYNEQFF.

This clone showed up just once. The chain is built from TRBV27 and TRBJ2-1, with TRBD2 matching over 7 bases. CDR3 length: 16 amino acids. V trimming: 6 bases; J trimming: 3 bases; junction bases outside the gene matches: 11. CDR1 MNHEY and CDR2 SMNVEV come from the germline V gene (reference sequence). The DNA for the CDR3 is TGTGCCAGCAGCCTAAGCCCTAGCGGCCTCTACAATGAGCAGTTCTTC. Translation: CASSLSPSGLYNEQFF.

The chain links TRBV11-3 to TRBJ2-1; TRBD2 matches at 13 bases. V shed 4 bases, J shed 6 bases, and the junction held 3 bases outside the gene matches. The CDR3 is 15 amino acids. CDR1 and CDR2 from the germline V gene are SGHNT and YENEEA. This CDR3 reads CASSSWTSGGNEQFF. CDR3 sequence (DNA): TGTGCCAGCAGCTCGTGGACTAGCGGGGGCAATGAGCAGTTCTTC. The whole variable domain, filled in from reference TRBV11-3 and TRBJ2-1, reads EAGVVQSPRYKIIEKKQPVAFWCNPISGHNTLYWYLQNLGQGPELLIRYENEEAVDDSQLPKDRFSAERLKGVDSTLKIQPAELGDSAVYLCASSSWTSGGNEQFFGPGTRLTVL.

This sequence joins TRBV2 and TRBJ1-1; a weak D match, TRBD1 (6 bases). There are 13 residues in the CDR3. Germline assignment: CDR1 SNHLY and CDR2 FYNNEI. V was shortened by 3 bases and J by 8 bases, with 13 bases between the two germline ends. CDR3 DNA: TGTGCCAGCAGTGATAGGGGGGGGGCCGAAGCTTTCTTT. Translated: CASSDRGGAEAFF.